Listed below are T cell receptor beta chains from one sample, sequenced in a study of spatial heterogeneity in lung cancer. TCRdb processed the 5' RACE reads anew with MiXCR; each CDR3 protein has one entry. The table records some 34,000 distinct CDR3 sequences, less than 8.5% of them present only once. Sequenced material: PBMCs, taken at surgery. These receptor sequences come from a female donor with early-stage non-small cell lung cancer. Both conserved end residues are part of each CDR3. D genes are given only for firm matches. A row's size may be missing; if present it is once, few, many or a size class.

clone_size	d_call	v_call	j_call	cdr3_aa	cdr3_nt
NA	NA	TRBV7-9	TRBJ1-5	CASSFGGDQPQHF	TGTGCCAGCAGCTTTGGGGGGGATCAGCCCCAGCATTTT
many	NA	TRBV5-1	TRBJ1-2	CASSLSLGRNYGYTF	TGCGCCAGCAGCTTGTCACTGGGAAGGAACTATGGCTACACCTTC
many	TRBD2	TRBV7-8	TRBJ2-5	CASSLWASGGQETQYF	TGTGCCAGCAGCTTATGGGCCAGCGGGGGGCAAGAGACCCAGTACTTC
many	NA	TRBV20-1	TRBJ1-5	CSARVGRDPIGNQPQHF	TGCAGTGCTAGAGTGGGCCGGGACCCAATCGGGAATCAGCCCCAGCATTTT
few	NA	TRBV20-1	TRBJ1-6	CSARGDSNNSPLHF	TGCAGTGCTAGAGGTGACAGCAATAATTCACCCCTCCACTTT
NA	NA	TRBV21-1	TRBJ2-7	CASSKHRDTTYEQYF	TGTGCCAGCAGCAAACACCGGGACACCACCTACGAGCAGTACTTC
many	NA	TRBV12-3/TRBV12-4	TRBJ2-7	CASSAGYSYEQYF	TGTGCCAGCAGCGCTGGCTACTCCTACGAGCAGTACTTC
many	NA	TRBV12-3/TRBV12-4	TRBJ1-6	CASSLSGANSPLHF	TGTGCCAGCAGTTTATCGGGGGCTAATTCACCCCTCCACTTT
NA	NA	TRBV12-3/TRBV12-4	TRBJ2-1	CASSLTPDSLVRGGYNEQFF	TGTGCCAGCAGTTTAACCCCGGACTCTTTAGTTAGGGGGGGTTACAATGAGCAGTTCTTC
few	TRBD2	TRBV5-1	TRBJ2-7	CASSRTSGGDRYEQYF	TGCGCCAGCAGCAGAACTAGCGGGGGGGATCGCTACGAGCAGTACTTC
many	NA	TRBV29-1	TRBJ2-7	CSVEDPDRLYEQYF	TGCAGCGTTGAAGACCCGGACAGACTCTACGAGCAGTACTTC
many	NA	TRBV5-1	TRBJ2-5	CASSFGPGEETQYF	TGCGCCAGCAGCTTCGGTCCAGGGGAGGAGACCCAGTACTTC
few	NA	TRBV7-2	TRBJ2-7	CASGADSYEQYF	TGTGCCAGCGGAGCGGACTCCTACGAGCAGTACTTC
few	NA	TRBV30	TRBJ1-5	CAWSLTASNQPQHF	TGTGCCTGGAGTTTGACGGCCAGCAATCAGCCCCAGCATTTT
few	NA	TRBV2	TRBJ2-2	CASRGSGATNTGELFF	TGTGCCAGCAGAGGAAGCGGAGCTACGAACACCGGGGAGCTGTTTTTT
few	NA	TRBV6-2/TRBV6-3	TRBJ1-1	CASSLGGWTEAFF	TGTGCCAGCAGCCTGGGTGGTTGGACTGAAGCTTTCTTT
few	NA	TRBV5-1	TRBJ2-5	CASSLGDPAGTQYF	TGCGCCAGCAGCTTGGGGGACCCCGCGGGGACCCAGTACTTC
NA	NA	TRBV29-1	TRBJ2-7	CSGRDGHEQYF	TGCAGCGGACGGGATGGGCACGAGCAGTACTTC
NA	NA	TRBV5-5	TRBJ2-5	CASSLAWGHETQYF	TGTGCCAGCAGCTTGGCCTGGGGGCACGAGACCCAGTACTTC
many	NA	TRBV4-2	TRBJ2-3	CASSQEEGGTDTQYF	TGTGCCAGCAGCCAAGAGGAGGGGGGCACAGATACGCAGTATTTT
NA	NA	TRBV11-2	TRBJ2-1	CASSPFGRRGYNEQFF	TGTGCCAGCAGCCCCTTCGGTCGTCGCGGTTACAATGAGCAGTTCTTC
NA	NA	TRBV7-2	TRBJ1-5	CASSLRVYNQPQHF	TGTGCCAGCAGCTTGAGGGTTTACAATCAGCCCCAGCATTTT
few	TRBD2	TRBV6-6	TRBJ2-1	CASSYSAVAGARVDEQFF	TGTGCCAGCAGTTACTCGGCGGTGGCGGGAGCCAGGGTCGATGAGCAGTTCTTC
NA	NA	TRBV20-1	TRBJ1-2	CSASSSSSGYTF	TGCAGTGCTAGCTCCAGTTCCAGTGGCTACACCTTC
many	NA	TRBV7-9	TRBJ1-5	CASSYTNQPQHF	TGTGCCAGCAGCTACACTAATCAGCCCCAGCATTTT
many	NA	TRBV6-5	TRBJ1-3	CASSYEGGASGNTIYF	TGTGCCAGCAGTTACGAGGGGGGGGCGTCTGGAAACACCATATATTTT
few	TRBD1	TRBV7-9	TRBJ2-6	CASSSLGGPGANVLTF	TGTGCCAGCAGCTCGCTAGGGGGCCCTGGGGCCAACGTCCTGACTTTC
many	TRBD2	TRBV4-2	TRBJ2-3	CASSQEPAGGRADTQYF	TGTGCCAGCAGCCAAGAGCCAGCGGGGGGCCGGGCAGATACGCAGTATTTT
NA	NA	TRBV5-1	TRBJ1-1	CASSLDGATEAFF	TGCGCCAGCAGCTTGGACGGGGCCACTGAAGCTTTCTTT
many	NA	TRBV7-2	TRBJ1-5	CASSLFDQPQHF	TGTGCCAGCAGCTTATTTGATCAGCCCCAGCATTTT
many	NA	TRBV18	TRBJ1-3	CASSPGRSSGNTIYF	TGTGCCAGCTCACCGGGCAGGTCTTCTGGAAACACCATATATTTT
NA	NA	TRBV3-1	TRBJ1-4	CASSPSQLVNEKLFF	TGTGCCAGCAGCCCCTCCCAGCTCGTTAATGAAAAACTGTTTTTT
few	NA	TRBV29-1	TRBJ1-1	CSVERSGDTEAFF	TGCAGCGTTGAGCGATCGGGGGACACTGAAGCTTTCTTT
few	TRBD2	TRBV18	TRBJ2-1	CASSPGLAGVTNEQFF	TGTGCCAGCTCACCTGGCCTAGCGGGAGTCACGAATGAGCAGTTCTTC
few	NA	TRBV5-1	TRBJ2-3	CASGTRGGTSTDTQYF	TGCGCCAGCGGCACTCGTGGGGGGACTAGCACAGATACGCAGTATTTT
few	NA	TRBV15	TRBJ1-1	CATSHSMNTEAFF	TGTGCCACCAGCCACAGTATGAACACTGAAGCTTTCTTT
many	TRBD1	TRBV29-1	TRBJ1-2	CSVEVRQGAQGYTF	TGCAGCGTTGAGGTCAGACAGGGGGCTCAAGGCTACACCTTC
few	TRBD2	TRBV11-2	TRBJ2-3	CASSSIRTSVTDTQYF	TGTGCCAGCAGCTCCATTCGGACTAGCGTAACCGATACGCAGTATTTT
few	TRBD1	TRBV12-3/TRBV12-4	TRBJ2-7	CASPISPGQGPWGYF	TGTGCCAGCCCCATTTCGCCGGGACAGGGGCCTTGGGGGTACTTC
many	TRBD1	TRBV5-1	TRBJ2-6	CASGLEGAGANVLTF	TGCGCCAGCGGACTTGAGGGGGCCGGGGCCAACGTCCTGACTTTC
NA	NA	TRBV5-4	TRBJ2-7	CASSPDPGGSYEQYF	TGTGCCAGCAGCCCGGACCCCGGGGGATCCTACGAGCAGTACTTC
many	NA	TRBV5-1	TRBJ2-7	CASSLRGTYEQYF	TGCGCCAGCAGCTTGCGGGGGACCTACGAGCAGTACTTC
NA	NA	TRBV7-9	TRBJ2-1	CASSLIAYNEQFF	TGTGCCAGCAGCTTAATCGCCTACAATGAGCAGTTCTTC
few	NA	TRBV7-2	TRBJ1-1	CASSFGAPIPPEAFF	TGTGCCAGCAGCTTCGGGGCCCCAATTCCGCCTGAAGCTTTCTTT
NA	NA	TRBV18	TRBJ2-7	CASSRMLGNEQYF	TGTGCCAGCTCACGCATGCTGGGCAACGAGCAGTACTTC
NA	NA	TRBV19	TRBJ2-1	CASSEKGPYNEQFF	TGTGCCAGTAGTGAGAAGGGCCCCTACAATGAGCAGTTCTTC
few	NA	TRBV27	TRBJ2-7	CASKKGRGSYEQYF	TGTGCCAGCAAAAAGGGACGGGGAAGCTACGAGCAGTACTTC
many	NA	TRBV5-1	TRBJ2-7	CASSVRDTRYEQYF	TGCGCCAGCAGCGTCCGGGACACCCGCTACGAGCAGTACTTC
NA	NA	TRBV28	TRBJ2-2	CASSLVGGGDTGELFF	TGTGCCAGCAGTTTGGTTGGGGGGGGCGACACCGGGGAGCTGTTTTTT
few	NA	TRBV6-1	TRBJ2-3	CASSRTATDTQYF	TGTGCCAGCAGTCGGACAGCCACAGATACGCAGTATTTT
many	TRBD2	TRBV7-2	TRBJ2-1	CASSPTSSYNEQFF	TGTGCCAGCAGCCCGACTAGCAGCTACAATGAGCAGTTCTTC
NA	NA	TRBV10-1	TRBJ2-7	CASSESTLPHEQYF	TGCGCCAGCAGTGAGTCGACCCTCCCCCACGAGCAGTACTTC
few	NA	TRBV7-9	TRBJ2-5	CASSFETPEETQYF	TGTGCCAGCAGCTTTGAGACACCCGAAGAGACCCAGTACTTC
many	TRBD2	TRBV6-2/TRBV6-3	TRBJ2-1	CASRTSGFHEQFF	TGTGCCAGCAGGACTAGCGGGTTCCATGAGCAGTTCTTC
many	TRBD1	TRBV7-2	TRBJ2-3	CASSLFRTGSTDTQYF	TGTGCCAGCAGCTTGTTCCGGACAGGGAGCACAGATACGCAGTATTTT